One and the same sample provided the 24 T cell receptor beta chains below, sequenced in a study of blood T cell repertoires in COVID-19. Method: immunoSEQ multiplex PCR; TCRdb's copy keeps in-frame clones and lacks some. Found here are almost 250,000 clones, approximately 89% of them singletons; the top ten hold about 1.7%. Sequencing used peripheral blood. Receptors were obtained from a woman between 55 and 75 years old who had recovered from COVID-19.

The chain links TRBV2 to TRBJ1-1; possible D gene TRBD1, 5 bases. Germline V lookup: CDR1 SNHLY, CDR2 FYNNEI. The CDR3 contains 12 residues. Trimming shortened V by 7 bases and J by 6 bases, and 12 bases separated the two germline ends. The CDR3 sequence: CASNTGVSEAFF. The CDR3 coding sequence is TGTGCCAGCAACACGGGGGTTTCTGAAGCTTTCTTT.

The chain carries TRBV5-1 and TRBJ1-1; D gene uncertain. The CDR3 consists of 14 residues. Germline CDR1 SGHRS, CDR2 YFSETQ. V shed 0 bases and J shed 1 base, with 7 bases lying between them. CDR3 protein: CASSLVQANTEAFF. DNA for the CDR3: TGCGCCAGCAGCTTGGTTCAGGCGAACACTGAAGCTTTCTTT.

The chain combines TRBV18 with TRBJ2-7, with D unclear. Germline V gene sequence: CDR1 KGHSH, CDR2 LQKENI. The ends were cut back, 4 bases at V and 6 bases at J, with 10 bases in the middle. The CDR3 totals 12 residues. The DNA for the CDR3 is TGTGCCAGCTCACTTGCGGTTGGCGAGCAGTACTTC. Protein product: CASSLAVGEQYF.

The gene calls are TRBV6-5 and TRBJ1-1; D is perhaps TRBD1 (5 bases). The V end lost 8 bases, the J end lost 0 bases, and 16 bases lay between the germline ends. CDR3 length: 15 amino acids. Germline V gene data show CDR1 as MNHEY and CDR2 as SVGAGI. The CDR3 loop is CASSQITGVNTEAFF. The CDR3 bases are TGTGCCAGCTCGCAAATCACAGGCGTGAACACTGAAGCTTTCTTT.

In its sample, this clone was seen many times. V gene TRBV11-3 combines with J gene TRBJ2-6, with TRBD1 matching over 7 bases. With 5 bases clipped from V and 0 bases from J, the junction kept 10 bases outside the gene matches. This CDR3 contains 18 residues. The V gene's germline CDR1 is SGHNT and CDR2 YENEEA. Written as DNA, the CDR3 is TGTGCCAGCAGCCCATCCGGGACAGCGTACTCTGGGGCCAACGTCCTGACTTTC. Translation gives CASSPSGTAYSGANVLTF.

The chain uses TRBV5-1 and TRBJ1-1, with D possibly matching TRBD1 (5 bases). The CDR3 has 14 amino acids. V lost 3 bases to trimming and J lost 0 bases, with 9 bases between them. The germline gives CDR1 SGHRS, CDR2 YFSETQ. The CDR3 DNA follows: TGCGCCAGCAGCTCACAGGACATGAACACTGAAGCTTTCTTT. Protein product: CASSSQDMNTEAFF.

The chain employs TRBV7-9 and TRBJ2-6; a possible D gene is TRBD1 (6 bases). The V gene lost 4 bases and the J gene lost 0 bases, with 19 bases spanning the gap. Germline CDR1 SEHNR, CDR2 FQNEAQ (reference sequence). The CDR3 sequence is 19 residues long. The CDR3 DNA reads as TGTGCCAGCAGCTCGTCGACAGGCCTATCGGGCTCTGGGGCCAACGTCCTGACTTTC. Protein product: CASSSSTGLSGSGANVLTF.

The sample holds one count of this clone. The chain links TRBV7-2 to TRBJ2-5, with 9 bases fitting TRBD2. Germline values: CDR1 SGHTA, CDR2 FQGNSA. There are 16 residues in the CDR3. Losses at the gene ends were 2 bases for V and 2 bases for J; bases not matched to a gene: 6. CDR3 nucleotides: TGTGCCAGCAGCTTAATCGGCCTAGCGGGACAAGAGACCCAGTACTTC. This codes for CASSLIGLAGQETQYF.

The chain joins TRBV5-1 to TRBJ2-3; TRBD2 is a possible D gene (5 bases). The V end lost 0 bases, the J end lost 0 bases, and 11 bases lay between the germline ends. The CDR3 extends over 16 amino acids. Germline V gene data show CDR1 as SGHRS and CDR2 as YFSETQ. The CDR3 region is CASSLAGSTSTDTQYF. In nucleotides, the CDR3 is TGCGCCAGCAGCTTGGCGGGGTCTACTAGCACAGATACGCAGTATTTT.

The V call is TRBV19, the J call TRBJ1-2; 11 nucleotides agree with TRBD1. V shed 4 bases, J shed 5 bases, and the junction held 6 bases outside the gene matches. Per germline, CDR1 LNHDA and CDR2 SQIVND (reference sequence). The CDR3 is made up of 15 amino acids. The CDR3 bases are TGTGCCAGTAGTAGCCAGGGACAGGGGGATTATGGCTACACCTTC. This sequence encodes CASSSQGQGDYGYTF.

The chain employs TRBV4-3 and TRBJ1-6; D ambiguous. V was trimmed by 0 bases and J by 9 bases, leaving 12 bases between them. Per germline, CDR1 LGHNA and CDR2 YSLEER. CDR3 length: 15 residues. The CDR3 spells CASSQDFSGGSPLHF. As DNA, the CDR3 is TGCGCCAGCAGCCAAGATTTCTCAGGTGGTTCACCCCTCCACTTT.

The chain combines TRBV6-6 with TRBJ2-6; 9 positions match TRBD1. In germline, CDR1 is MNHNY, CDR2 SVGAGI (reference sequence). V lost 5 bases to trimming and J lost 3 bases; unmatched junction nucleotides: 8. The CDR3 sequence is 17 residues long. CDR3 region: CASSLDRGSFGANVLTF. The CDR3 region has the DNA TGTGCCAGCAGTCTGGACAGGGGTTCGTTTGGGGCCAACGTCCTGACTTTC.

This clone has more than one count but fewer than ten. The chain couples TRBV9 to TRBJ2-1; D remains ambiguous. V was cut by 0 bases and J by 8 bases, with 15 bases left in between. CDR1 is SGDLS and CDR2 is YYNGEE in the germline V gene. CDR3 size: 15 residues. CDR3 in DNA: TGTGCCAGCAGCGTAGATGTCCCCCTCCCAGATGAGCAGTTCTTC. Translated: CASSVDVPLPDEQFF.

The chain is built from TRBV7-3 and TRBJ2-2; D perhaps matches TRBD1 (5 bases). V shed 5 bases and J shed 6 bases, with 16 bases lying between them. The CDR3 has 15 residues. The germline CDR1 and CDR2 sequences are SGHTA and FQGTGA. In nucleotides, the CDR3 is TGTGCCAGCAGCCTTCGCAGGGCTAAGGCCGGGGAGCTGTTTTTT. This sequence encodes CASSLRRAKAGELFF.

This clone was recorded only once. The chain combines TRBV2 with TRBJ2-2, with TRBD1 identical over 8 bases. CDR3 length equals 12 residues. After removal of 7 bases from V and 5 bases from J, the junction contained 0 bases not matched to a gene. CDR1 and CDR2 (germline): SNHLY, FYNNEI. This CDR3 is CASNRGTGELFF. In DNA form, the CDR3 reads TGTGCCAGCAACAGGGGGACCGGGGAGCTGTTTTTT.

The chain is built from TRBV5-1 and TRBJ1-5, with 10 bases identical to TRBD1. Unmatched junction bases numbered 3, after V lost 4 bases and J lost 5 bases. Germline CDR1 and CDR2: SGHRS and YFSETQ. CDR3 length equals 14 residues. Here the CDR3 reads CASSAGTGDQPQHF. In DNA form, the CDR3 reads TGCGCCAGCAGCGCCGGGACAGGGGATCAGCCCCAGCATTTT.

The CDR3: CASSSPPGEQYF. The CDR3 nucleotides read TGTGCCAGCAGTTCCCCCCCGGGGGAGCAGTACTTC. The V gene is TRBV6-5, the J gene TRBJ2-7; tentative D call: TRBD2 (5 bases). Germline CDR1 reads MNHEY; CDR2 reads SVGAGI. The V gene lost 4 bases and the J gene lost 7 bases, with 11 bases spanning the gap. The CDR3 has 12 amino acids.

This chain uses TRBV27 with TRBJ2-2, with D possibly TRBD1 on 6 matching bases. The CDR3 has 16 amino acids. The germline V gene encodes CDR1 MNHEY and CDR2 SMNVEV (reference sequence). V was cut by 5 bases and J by 4 bases, with 17 bases left in between. In nucleotides, the CDR3 is TGTGCCAGCAGTCCGACCTCGGACAGTGGCACCGGGGAGCTGTTTTTT. Translation gives CASSPTSDSGTGELFF.

V and J are TRBV7-9 and TRBJ2-7; a weak D match, TRBD1 (6 bases). This CDR3 region has 15 residues. The V end was cut by 5 bases, the J end by 0 bases, with 14 bases between. Germline values: CDR1 SEHNR, CDR2 FQNEAQ (reference sequence). CDR3 in DNA: TGTGCCAGCAGCAAGGGACATAGTTCCTCCTACGAGCAGTACTTC. It yields the protein CASSKGHSSSYEQYF.

The chain carries TRBV28 and TRBJ1-6; perhaps TRBD1 as D (5 bases). The CDR3 totals 16 residues. The V end lost 4 bases, the J end lost 11 bases, and 21 bases lay between the germline ends. The germline V gene has CDR1 MDHEN and CDR2 SYDVKM. The CDR3 DNA reads TGTGCCAGCAGTTCCCCGGGACGCCCCGGGGGGGCACCCCTCCACTTT. Amino acid sequence: CASSSPGRPGGAPLHF.

J is TRBJ2-7 and V is TRBV14; 7 bases map to TRBD2. The CDR3 is 15 residues long. V lost 4 bases, J lost 6 bases, and 12 bases stayed unmatched. The germline V gene encodes CDR1 SGHDN and CDR2 FVKESK. CDR3 in amino acids: CASSPGGNPYSEQYF. The CDR3, as DNA: TGTGCCAGCAGCCCGGGGGGAAATCCCTATTCCGAGCAGTACTTC.

This sequence joins TRBV11-3 and TRBJ1-2; no firm D call. The germline V gene encodes CDR1 SGHNT and CDR2 YENEEA. The CDR3 has 10 residues. The CDR3 sequence: CQDGGIGYTF. The CDR3 coding sequence is TGTCAAGACGGAGGTATTGGCTACACCTTC.

This CDR3 reads CASSQAAGDTQYF. Written as DNA, the CDR3 is TGCGCCAGCAGCCAAGCTGCGGGGGATACGCAGTATTTT. The rearrangement uses TRBV4-3 and TRBJ2-3; a weak D match, TRBD2 (6 bases). CDR1 and CDR2 from the germline V gene are LGHNA and YSLEER. The CDR3 spans 13 residues. Trimming shortened V by 1 base and J by 6 bases, and 8 bases separated the two germline ends.

The table lists this clone with a count of one. The rearrangement joins TRBV10-3 to TRBJ1-5, with D possibly TRBD1 on 5 matching bases. This CDR3 is built from 14 residues. Germline V lookup: CDR1 ENHRY, CDR2 SYGVKD. Trimming pared 3 bases from V and 3 bases from J, leaving 9 bases between. Written as DNA, the CDR3 is TGTGCCATCAGTGATCAGGGCCCCAATCAGCCCCAGCATTTT. As protein: CAISDQGPNQPQHF.